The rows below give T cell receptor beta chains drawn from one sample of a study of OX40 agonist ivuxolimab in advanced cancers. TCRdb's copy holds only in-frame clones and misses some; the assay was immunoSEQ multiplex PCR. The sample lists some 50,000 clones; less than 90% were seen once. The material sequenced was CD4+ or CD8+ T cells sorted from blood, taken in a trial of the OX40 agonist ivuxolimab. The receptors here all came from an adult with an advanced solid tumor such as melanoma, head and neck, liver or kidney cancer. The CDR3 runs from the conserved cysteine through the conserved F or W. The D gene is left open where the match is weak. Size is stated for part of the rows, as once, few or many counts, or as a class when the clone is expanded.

cdr3_nt: TGTGCCAGCAGCACCCTTTGGCTGGCCGGGGAGCTGTTTTTT
cdr3_aa: CASSTLWLAGELFF
v_call: TRBV5-6
j_call: TRBJ2-2
clone_size: once
d_call: NA

cdr3_nt: TGTGCCAGCAGTTTATTAGTTGCTGAAGCTTTCTTT
cdr3_aa: CASSLLVAEAFF
v_call: TRBV28
j_call: TRBJ1-1
clone_size: NA
d_call: NA

cdr3_nt: TGTGCCAGCAGGACGAGGGAGGTACAAGGCTACACCTTC
cdr3_aa: CASRTREVQGYTF
v_call: TRBV27
j_call: TRBJ1-2
clone_size: NA
d_call: NA

cdr3_nt: TGCGCCAGCAGCTTGGACACACCCGGGTCTAACACTGAAGCTTTCTTT
cdr3_aa: CASSLDTPGSNTEAFF
v_call: TRBV5-1
j_call: TRBJ1-1
clone_size: NA
d_call: NA

cdr3_nt: TGTGCCAGCCGACCTAGCGGCTCCTACAATGAGCAGTTCTTC
cdr3_aa: CASRPSGSYNEQFF
v_call: TRBV7-2
j_call: TRBJ2-1
clone_size: NA
d_call: TRBD2

cdr3_nt: TGTGCCAGCAGATCGCAAGGGACAGTGAACACCGGGGAGCTGTTTTTT
cdr3_aa: CASRSQGTVNTGELFF
v_call: TRBV11-3
j_call: TRBJ2-2
clone_size: NA
d_call: TRBD1

cdr3_nt: TGCGCCAGCTTTACAGGGGTAGGCTATGGCTACACCTTC
cdr3_aa: CASFTGVGYGYTF
v_call: TRBV5-1
j_call: TRBJ1-2
clone_size: NA
d_call: TRBD1

cdr3_nt: TGTGCCAGCAGTTTTCTCCGGGCGGGGAGCTCCTACGAGCAGTACTTC
cdr3_aa: CASSFLRAGSSYEQYF
v_call: TRBV28
j_call: TRBJ2-7
clone_size: once
d_call: NA

cdr3_nt: TGTGCCAGCAGCTTAGATTCCCCGACTGTTTCTAGCTACACCTTC
cdr3_aa: CASSLDSPTVSSYTF
v_call: TRBV7-2
j_call: TRBJ1-2
clone_size: NA
d_call: NA

cdr3_nt: TGCAGCGCTTCCCCGGGGACCTCGAACAAGGGCTACACCTTC
cdr3_aa: CSASPGTSNKGYTF
v_call: TRBV29-1
j_call: TRBJ1-2
clone_size: NA
d_call: NA

cdr3_nt: TGTGCCATCAGTGAGGGGTATCAGCCCCAGCATTTT
cdr3_aa: CAISEGYQPQHF
v_call: TRBV10-3
j_call: TRBJ1-5
clone_size: NA
d_call: NA

cdr3_nt: TGTGCCAGCAGCTTAGGACAGCTTAATGAAAAACTGTTTTTT
cdr3_aa: CASSLGQLNEKLFF
v_call: TRBV7-9
j_call: TRBJ1-4
clone_size: NA
d_call: NA

cdr3_nt: TGTGCCAGCAGTGAGAGGGAGGGCGTCTATGGCTACACCTTC
cdr3_aa: CASSEREGVYGYTF
v_call: TRBV2
j_call: TRBJ1-2
clone_size: NA
d_call: NA

cdr3_nt: TGTGCCAGCATGGTGGGGGGTAGAAACTACGAGCAGTACTTC
cdr3_aa: CASMVGGRNYEQYF
v_call: TRBV28
j_call: TRBJ2-7
clone_size: NA
d_call: NA

cdr3_nt: TGTGCCAGCAGCCGAGACCGGGACAGCCAAGAGACCCAGTACTTC
cdr3_aa: CASSRDRDSQETQYF
v_call: TRBV7-2
j_call: TRBJ2-5
clone_size: once
d_call: TRBD1

cdr3_nt: TGCGCCAGCAGCGCTGCAGGGGGTGGGTCAAGTCTACGGCAGTACTTC
cdr3_aa: CASSAAGGGSSLRQYF
v_call: TRBV5-1
j_call: TRBJ2-7
clone_size: once
d_call: TRBD1

cdr3_nt: TGCGCCAGCAGCTTCAGGGAACAGGGCACCACTGAAGCTTTCTTT
cdr3_aa: CASSFREQGTTEAFF
v_call: TRBV5-1
j_call: TRBJ1-1
clone_size: once
d_call: NA

cdr3_nt: TGTGCCACCTCCCCTGGAGTCGCGAACACCGGGGAGCTGTTTTTT
cdr3_aa: CATSPGVANTGELFF
v_call: TRBV6-5
j_call: TRBJ2-2
clone_size: NA
d_call: NA

cdr3_nt: TGTGCCAGCAGCGTAGCGTCGGGGCAGGGGATCGGCTACACCTTC
cdr3_aa: CASSVASGQGIGYTF
v_call: TRBV9
j_call: TRBJ1-2
clone_size: NA
d_call: NA